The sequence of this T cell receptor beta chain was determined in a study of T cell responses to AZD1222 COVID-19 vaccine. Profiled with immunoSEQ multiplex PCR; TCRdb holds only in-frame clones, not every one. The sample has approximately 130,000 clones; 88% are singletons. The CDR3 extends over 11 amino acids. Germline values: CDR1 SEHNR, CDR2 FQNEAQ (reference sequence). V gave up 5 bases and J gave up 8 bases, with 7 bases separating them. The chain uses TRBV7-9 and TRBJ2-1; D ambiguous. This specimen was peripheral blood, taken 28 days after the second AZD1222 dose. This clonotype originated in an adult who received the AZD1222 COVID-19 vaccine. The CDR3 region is CASSAPDEQFF. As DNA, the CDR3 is TGTGCCAGCAGCGCGCCCGATGAGCAGTTCTTC.